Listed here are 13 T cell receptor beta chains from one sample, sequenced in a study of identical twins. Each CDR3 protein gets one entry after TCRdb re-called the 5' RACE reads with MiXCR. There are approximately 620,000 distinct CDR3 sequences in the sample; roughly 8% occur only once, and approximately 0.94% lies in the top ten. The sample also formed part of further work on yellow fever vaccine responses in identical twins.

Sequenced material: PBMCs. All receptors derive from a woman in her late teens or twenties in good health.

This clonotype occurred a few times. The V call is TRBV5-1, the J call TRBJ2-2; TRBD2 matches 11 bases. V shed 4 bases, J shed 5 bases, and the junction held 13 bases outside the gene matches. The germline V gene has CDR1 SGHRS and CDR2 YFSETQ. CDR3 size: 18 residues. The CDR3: CASSTVLAGARGTGELFF. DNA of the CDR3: TGCGCCAGCAGCACCGTACTAGCGGGGGCGCGGGGGACCGGGGAGCTGTTTTTT.

The CDR3 spells CASSPGMANSPLHF. The CDR3 nucleotides read TGTGCCAGCAGCCCAGGGATGGCTAATTCACCCCTCCACTTT. The chain recombines TRBV5-4 with TRBJ1-6; D is perhaps TRBD1 (5 bases). CDR3 length: 14 amino acids. Germline V CDR1 and CDR2: SGHNT, YYREEE (reference sequence). The V and J ends lost 4 bases and 6 bases respectively, with 11 bases between them.

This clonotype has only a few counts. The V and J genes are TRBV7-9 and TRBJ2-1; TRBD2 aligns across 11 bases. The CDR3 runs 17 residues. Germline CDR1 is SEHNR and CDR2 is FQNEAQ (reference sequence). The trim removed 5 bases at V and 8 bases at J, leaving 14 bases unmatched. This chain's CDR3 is CASSHLLAGGHGDEQFF. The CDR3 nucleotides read TGTGCCAGCAGCCACCTCCTAGCGGGGGGACACGGGGATGAGCAGTTCTTC.

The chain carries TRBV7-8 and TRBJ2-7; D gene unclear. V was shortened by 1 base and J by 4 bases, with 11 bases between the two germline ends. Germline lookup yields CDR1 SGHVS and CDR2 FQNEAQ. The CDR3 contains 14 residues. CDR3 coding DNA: TGTGCCAGCAGCTTAGAATACAGTGTATACGAGCAGTACTTC. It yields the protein CASSLEYSVYEQYF.

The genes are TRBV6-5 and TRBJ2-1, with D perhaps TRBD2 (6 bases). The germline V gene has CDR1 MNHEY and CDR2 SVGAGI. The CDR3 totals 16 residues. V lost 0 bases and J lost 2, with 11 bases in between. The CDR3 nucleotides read TGTGCCAGCAGTTACTCTACGGGAGCAGCCTACAATGAGCAGTTCTTC. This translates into CASSYSTGAAYNEQFF.

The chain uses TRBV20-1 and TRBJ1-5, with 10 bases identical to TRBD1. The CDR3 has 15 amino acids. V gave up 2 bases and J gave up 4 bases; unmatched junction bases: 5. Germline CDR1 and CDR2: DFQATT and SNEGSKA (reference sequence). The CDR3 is CSARLLGQGNQPQHF. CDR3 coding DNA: TGCAGTGCTAGACTATTGGGACAGGGGAATCAGCCCCAGCATTTT.

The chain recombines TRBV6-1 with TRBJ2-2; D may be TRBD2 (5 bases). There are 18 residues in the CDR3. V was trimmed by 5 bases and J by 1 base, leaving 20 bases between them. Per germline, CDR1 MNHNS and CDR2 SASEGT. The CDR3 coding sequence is TGTGCCAGCAGTCCCACTTGGACTGGCGGATGGAACACCGGGGAGCTGTTTTTT. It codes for CASSPTWTGGWNTGELFF.

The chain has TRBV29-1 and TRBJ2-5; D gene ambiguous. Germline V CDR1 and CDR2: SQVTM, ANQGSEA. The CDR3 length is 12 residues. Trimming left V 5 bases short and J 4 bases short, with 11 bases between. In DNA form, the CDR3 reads TGCAGCGTTTCGCGGACGGCAGAGACCCAGTACTTC. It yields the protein CSVSRTAETQYF.

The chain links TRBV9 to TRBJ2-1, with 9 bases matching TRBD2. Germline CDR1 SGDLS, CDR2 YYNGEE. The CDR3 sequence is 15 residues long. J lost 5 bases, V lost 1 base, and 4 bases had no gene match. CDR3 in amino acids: CASSVRTSANNEQFF. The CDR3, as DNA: TGTGCCAGCAGCGTAAGGACTAGCGCGAACAATGAGCAGTTCTTC. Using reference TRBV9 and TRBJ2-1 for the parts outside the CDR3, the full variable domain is DSGVTQTPKHLITATGQRVTLRCSPRSGDLSVYWYQQSLDQGLQFLIQYYNGEERAKGNILERFSAQQFPDLHSELNLSSLELGDSALYFCASSVRTSANNEQFFGPGTRLTVL.

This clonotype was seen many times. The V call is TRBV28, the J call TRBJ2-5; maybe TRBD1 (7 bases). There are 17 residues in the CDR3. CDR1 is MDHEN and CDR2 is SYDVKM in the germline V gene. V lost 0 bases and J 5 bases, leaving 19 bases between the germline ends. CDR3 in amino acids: CASSLWAVQGGAETQYF. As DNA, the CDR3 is TGTGCCAGCAGTTTATGGGCCGTGCAGGGGGGAGCGGAGACCCAGTACTTC.

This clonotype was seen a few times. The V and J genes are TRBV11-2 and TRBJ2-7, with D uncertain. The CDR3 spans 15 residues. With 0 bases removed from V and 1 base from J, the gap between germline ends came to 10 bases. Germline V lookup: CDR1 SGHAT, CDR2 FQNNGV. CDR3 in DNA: TGTGCCAGCAGCTTAGATGGGCTGGGGTCCTACGAGCAGTACTTC. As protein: CASSLDGLGSYEQYF.

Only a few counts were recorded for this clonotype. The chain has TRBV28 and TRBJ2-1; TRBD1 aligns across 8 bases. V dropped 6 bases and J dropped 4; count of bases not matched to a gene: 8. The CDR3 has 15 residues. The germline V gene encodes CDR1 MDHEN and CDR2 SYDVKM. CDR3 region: CASRTQGAGYNEQFF. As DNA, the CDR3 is TGTGCCAGCAGGACCCAGGGGGCGGGATACAATGAGCAGTTCTTC.

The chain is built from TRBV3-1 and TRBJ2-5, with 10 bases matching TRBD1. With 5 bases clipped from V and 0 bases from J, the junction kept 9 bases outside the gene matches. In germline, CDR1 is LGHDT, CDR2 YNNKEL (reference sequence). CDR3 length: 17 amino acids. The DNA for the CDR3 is TGTGCCAGCAGCAAACGCACGGGACAGGGGAACCAAGAGACCCAGTACTTC. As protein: CASSKRTGQGNQETQYF.